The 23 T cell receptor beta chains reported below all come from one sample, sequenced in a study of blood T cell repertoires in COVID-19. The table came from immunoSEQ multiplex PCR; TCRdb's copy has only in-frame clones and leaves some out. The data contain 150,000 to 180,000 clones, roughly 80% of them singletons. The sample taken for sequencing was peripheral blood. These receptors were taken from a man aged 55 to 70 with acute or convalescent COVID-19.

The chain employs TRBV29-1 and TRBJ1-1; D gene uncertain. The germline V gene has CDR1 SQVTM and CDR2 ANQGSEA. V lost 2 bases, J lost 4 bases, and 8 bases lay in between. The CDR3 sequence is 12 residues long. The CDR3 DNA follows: TGCAGCGTTGAACGGGGTACCACTGAAGCTTTCTTT. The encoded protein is CSVERGTTEAFF.

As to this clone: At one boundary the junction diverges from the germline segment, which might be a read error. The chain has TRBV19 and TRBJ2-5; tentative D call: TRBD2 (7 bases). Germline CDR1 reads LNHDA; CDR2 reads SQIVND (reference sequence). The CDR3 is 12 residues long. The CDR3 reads CLLAIGGPTQYF. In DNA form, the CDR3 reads TGCCTACTAGCGATCGGGGGGCCGACCCAGTACTTC.

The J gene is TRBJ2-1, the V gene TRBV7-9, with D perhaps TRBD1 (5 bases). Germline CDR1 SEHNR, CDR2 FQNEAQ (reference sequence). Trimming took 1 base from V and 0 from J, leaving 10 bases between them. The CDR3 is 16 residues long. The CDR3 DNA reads TGTGCCAGCAGCTTAGGGGGCTATAGCTCCTACAATGAGCAGTTCTTC. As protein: CASSLGGYSSYNEQFF.

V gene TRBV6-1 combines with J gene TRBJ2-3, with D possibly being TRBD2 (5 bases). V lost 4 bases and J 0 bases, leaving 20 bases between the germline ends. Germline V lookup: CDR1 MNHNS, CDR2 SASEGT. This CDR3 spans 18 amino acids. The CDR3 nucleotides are TGTGCCAGCAGTGGCTACCTTCCCGGGATCTCTAGCACAGATACGCAGTATTTT. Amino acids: CASSGYLPGISSTDTQYF.

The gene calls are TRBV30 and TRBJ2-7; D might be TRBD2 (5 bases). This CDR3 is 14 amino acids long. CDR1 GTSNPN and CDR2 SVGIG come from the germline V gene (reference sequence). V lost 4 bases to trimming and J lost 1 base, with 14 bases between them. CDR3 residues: CAWNAGDVSYEQYF. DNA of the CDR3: TGTGCCTGGAATGCCGGGGATGTTTCCTACGAGCAGTACTTC.

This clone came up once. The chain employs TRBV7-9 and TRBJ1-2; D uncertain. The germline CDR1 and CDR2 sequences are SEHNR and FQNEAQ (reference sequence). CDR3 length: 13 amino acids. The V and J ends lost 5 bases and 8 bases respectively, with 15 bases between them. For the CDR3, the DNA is TGTGCCAGCAGCCCCGGGGAGGGCCGGGGCTACACCTTC. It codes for CASSPGEGRGYTF.

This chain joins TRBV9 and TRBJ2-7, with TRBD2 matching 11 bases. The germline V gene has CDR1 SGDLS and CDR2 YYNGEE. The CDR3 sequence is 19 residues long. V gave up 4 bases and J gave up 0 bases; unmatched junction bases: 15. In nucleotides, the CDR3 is TGTGCCAGCAGCCCCCATTCCGGGACTAGCGGAGCCGGCTCCTACGAGCAGTACTTC. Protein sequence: CASSPHSGTSGAGSYEQYF.

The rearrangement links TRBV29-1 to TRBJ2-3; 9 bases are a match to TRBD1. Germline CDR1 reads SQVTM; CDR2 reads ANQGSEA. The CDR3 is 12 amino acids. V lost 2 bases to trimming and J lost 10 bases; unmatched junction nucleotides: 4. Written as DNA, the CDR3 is TGCAGCGTTGAAAGTGGGGACAGGGCGCAGTATTTT. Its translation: CSVESGDRAQYF.

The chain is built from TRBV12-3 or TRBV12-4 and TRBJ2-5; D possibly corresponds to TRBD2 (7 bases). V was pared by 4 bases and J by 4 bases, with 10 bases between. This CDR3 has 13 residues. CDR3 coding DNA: TGTGCCAGCAGTTACGGGGGGCGAGAGACCCAGTACTTC. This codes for CASSYGGRETQYF.

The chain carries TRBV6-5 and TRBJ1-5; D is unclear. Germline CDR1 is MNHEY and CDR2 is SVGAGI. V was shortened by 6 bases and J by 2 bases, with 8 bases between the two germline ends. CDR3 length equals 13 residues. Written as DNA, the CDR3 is TGTGCCAGCAGGGCCGGAGGCAATCAGCCCCAGCATTTT. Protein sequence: CASRAGGNQPQHF.

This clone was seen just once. CDR3 bases: TGTGCCAGCAGCCCCCCGGGTGAGGGTGTGGGCACTGAAGCTTTCTTT. Residues: CASSPPGEGVGTEAFF. The V call is TRBV7-9, the J call TRBJ1-1; D is undetermined. The CDR3 runs 16 residues. In germline, CDR1 is SEHNR, CDR2 FQNEAQ (reference sequence). V gave up 5 bases and J gave up 4 bases, with 20 bases separating them.

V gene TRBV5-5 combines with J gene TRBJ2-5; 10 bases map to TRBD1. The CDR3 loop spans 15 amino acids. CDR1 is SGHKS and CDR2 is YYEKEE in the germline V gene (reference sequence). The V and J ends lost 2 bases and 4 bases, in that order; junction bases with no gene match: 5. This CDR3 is CASSLDRGRGETQYF. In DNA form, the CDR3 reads TGTGCCAGCAGCTTAGACAGGGGGCGAGGAGAGACCCAGTACTTC. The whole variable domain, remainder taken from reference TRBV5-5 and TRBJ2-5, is DAGVTQSPTHLIKTRGQQVTLRCSPISGHKSVSWYQQVLGQGPQFIFQYYEKEERGRGNFPDRFSARQFPNYSSELNVNALLLGDSALYLCASSLDRGRGETQYFGPGTRLLVL.

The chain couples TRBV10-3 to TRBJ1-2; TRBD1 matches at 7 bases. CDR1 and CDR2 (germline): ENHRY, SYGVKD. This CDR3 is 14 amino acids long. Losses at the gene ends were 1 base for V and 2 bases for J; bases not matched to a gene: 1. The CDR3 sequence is CAISELGQNYGYTF. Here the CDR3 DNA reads TGTGCCATCAGTGAGTTGGGACAGAACTATGGCTACACCTTC.

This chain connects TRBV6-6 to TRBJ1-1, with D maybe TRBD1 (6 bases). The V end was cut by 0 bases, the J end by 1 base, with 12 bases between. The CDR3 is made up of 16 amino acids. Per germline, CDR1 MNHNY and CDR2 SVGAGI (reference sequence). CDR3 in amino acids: CASSYSGGLRNTEAFF. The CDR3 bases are TGTGCCAGCAGTTACTCCGGGGGGCTCCGGAACACTGAAGCTTTCTTT.

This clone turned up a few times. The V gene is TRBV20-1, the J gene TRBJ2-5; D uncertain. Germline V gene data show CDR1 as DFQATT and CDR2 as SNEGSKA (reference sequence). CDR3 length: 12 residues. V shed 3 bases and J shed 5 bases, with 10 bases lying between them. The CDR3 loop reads CSASELDETQYF. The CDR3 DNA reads TGCAGTGCTAGTGAGCTAGACGAGACCCAGTACTTC.

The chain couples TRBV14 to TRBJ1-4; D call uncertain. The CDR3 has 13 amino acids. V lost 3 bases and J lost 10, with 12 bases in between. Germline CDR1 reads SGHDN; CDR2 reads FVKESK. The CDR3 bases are TGTGCCAGCAGCCACGGGGAGGTCGGAAAACTGTTTTTT. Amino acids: CASSHGEVGKLFF.

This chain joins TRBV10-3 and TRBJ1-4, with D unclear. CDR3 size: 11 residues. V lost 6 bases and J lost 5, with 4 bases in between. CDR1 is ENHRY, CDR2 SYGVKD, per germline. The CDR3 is CAIRSNEKLFF. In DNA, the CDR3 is TGTGCCATCAGGAGCAATGAAAAACTGTTTTTT.

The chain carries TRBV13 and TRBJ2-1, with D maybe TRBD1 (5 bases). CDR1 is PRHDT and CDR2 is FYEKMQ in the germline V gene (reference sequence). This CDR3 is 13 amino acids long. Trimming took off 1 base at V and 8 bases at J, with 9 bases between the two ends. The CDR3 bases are TGTGCCAGCAGCTTAGAAGGGGCAGATGAGCAGTTCTTC. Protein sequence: CASSLEGADEQFF. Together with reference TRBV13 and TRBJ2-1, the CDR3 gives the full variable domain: AAGVIQSPRHLIKEKRETATLKCYPIPRHDTVYWYQQGPGQDPQFLISFYEKMQSDKGSIPDRFSAQQFSDYHSELNMSSLELGDSALYFCASSLEGADEQFFGPGTRLTVL.

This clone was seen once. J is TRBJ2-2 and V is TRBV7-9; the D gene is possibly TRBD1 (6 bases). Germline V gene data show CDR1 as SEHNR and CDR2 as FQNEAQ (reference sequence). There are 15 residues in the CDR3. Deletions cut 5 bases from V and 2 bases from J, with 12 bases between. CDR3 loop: CASSPQTGNTGELFF. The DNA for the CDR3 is TGTGCCAGCAGCCCCCAGACAGGAAACACCGGGGAGCTGTTTTTT.

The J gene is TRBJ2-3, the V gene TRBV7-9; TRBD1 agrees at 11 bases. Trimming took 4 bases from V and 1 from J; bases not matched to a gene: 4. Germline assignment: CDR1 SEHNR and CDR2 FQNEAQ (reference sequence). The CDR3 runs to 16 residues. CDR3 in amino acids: CASSSGQGGGTDTQYF. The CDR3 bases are TGTGCCAGCAGCTCGGGACAGGGGGGAGGCACAGATACGCAGTATTTT. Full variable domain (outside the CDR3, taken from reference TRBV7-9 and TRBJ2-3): DTGVSQNPRHKITKRGQNVTFRCDPISEHNRLYWYRQTLGQGPEFLTYFQNEAQLEKSRLLSDRFSAERPKGSFSTLEIQRTEQGDSAMYLCASSSGQGGGTDTQYFGPGTRLTVL.

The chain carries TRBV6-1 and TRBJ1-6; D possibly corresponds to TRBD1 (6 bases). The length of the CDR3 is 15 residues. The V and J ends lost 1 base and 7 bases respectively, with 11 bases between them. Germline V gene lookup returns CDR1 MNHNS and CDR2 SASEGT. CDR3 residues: CASSEVQGTNSPLHF. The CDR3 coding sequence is TGTGCCAGCAGTGAAGTACAGGGTACCAATTCACCCCTCCACTTT.

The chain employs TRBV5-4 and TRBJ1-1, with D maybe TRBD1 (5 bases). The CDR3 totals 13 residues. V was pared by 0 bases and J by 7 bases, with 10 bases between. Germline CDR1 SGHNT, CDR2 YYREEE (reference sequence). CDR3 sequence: CASSLGDRGEAFF. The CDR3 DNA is TGTGCCAGCAGCTTGGGAGACAGAGGTGAAGCTTTCTTT.

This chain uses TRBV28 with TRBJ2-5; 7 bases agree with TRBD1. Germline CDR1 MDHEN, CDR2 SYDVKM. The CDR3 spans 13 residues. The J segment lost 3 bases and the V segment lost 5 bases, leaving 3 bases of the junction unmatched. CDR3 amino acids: CASSPGTEETQYF. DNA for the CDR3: TGTGCCAGCAGTCCCGGGACAGAAGAGACCCAGTACTTC.